This TCR beta chain was sequenced in a study of blood T cell repertoires in COVID-19. At the level of the study: In each case, the material was cDNA or gDNA derived from T cells, B-cell-depleted T cells, or PBMCs.

CDR1 is DFQATT and CDR2 is SNEGSKA in the germline V gene (reference sequence). The CDR3 totals 14 residues. V lost 3 bases, J lost 7 bases, and 9 bases stayed unmatched. TCRdb keeps only in-frame clones here, not all; method: immunoSEQ multiplex PCR. The data hold under 250,000 clones, with 70% to 85% observed a single time. The V call is TRBV20-1, the J call TRBJ2-7, with 10 bases that match TRBD2. Sample: peripheral blood. The origin of this receptor is a human donor in a cohort sampled during active COVID-19. The CDR3 DNA reads as TGCAGTGCTAGTATACTAGCGGGAACGGGGGAGCAGTACTTC. Protein sequence: CSASILAGTGEQYF.